Given below is one T cell receptor beta chain in context. Antigen specificity is unknown. The entry originates in a study of PD-L1 blockade in urothelial cancer. This CDR3 region has 18 residues. The V gene's germline CDR1 is SGHNT and CDR2 YENEEA. V was trimmed by 5 bases and J by 2 bases, leaving 25 bases between them. Findings and limits, study-wide: Pretreatment blood TCR clonality under the median forecast improved survival.

Sample time point: pretreatment peripheral blood. TCRdb's copy holds only in-frame clones and misses some; the assay was immunoSEQ multiplex PCR. The sample shows around 40,000 clones, about 89% of them seen only once. The material was PBMCs, obtained around atezolizumab (anti-PD-L1) treatment. The chain recombines TRBV11-3 with TRBJ2-7; D is unresolved. This TCR derives from an older woman with urothelial cancer. The CDR3 here is CASSPRVFHYMETYEQYF. CDR3 DNA: TGTGCCAGCAGCCCCAGAGTATTCCACTACATGGAAACCTACGAGCAGTACTTC. Drawing the rest from reference TRBV11-3 and TRBJ2-7, the complete variable domain is EAGVVQSPRYKIIEKKQPVAFWCNPISGHNTLYWYLQNLGQGPELLIRYENEEAVDDSQLPKDRFSAERLKGVDSTLKIQPAELGDSAVYLCASSPRVFHYMETYEQYFGPGTRLTVT.